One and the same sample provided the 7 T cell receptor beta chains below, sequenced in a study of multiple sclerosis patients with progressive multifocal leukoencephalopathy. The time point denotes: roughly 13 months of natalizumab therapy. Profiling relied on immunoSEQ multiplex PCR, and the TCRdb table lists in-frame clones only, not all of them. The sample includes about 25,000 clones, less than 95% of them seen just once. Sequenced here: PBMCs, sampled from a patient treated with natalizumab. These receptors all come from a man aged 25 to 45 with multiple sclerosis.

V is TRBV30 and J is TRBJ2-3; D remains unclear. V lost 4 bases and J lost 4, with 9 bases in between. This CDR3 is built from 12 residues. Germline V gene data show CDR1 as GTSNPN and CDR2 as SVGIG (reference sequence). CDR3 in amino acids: CAWKKAADTQYF. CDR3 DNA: TGTGCCTGGAAGAAAGCAGCAGATACGCAGTATTTT.

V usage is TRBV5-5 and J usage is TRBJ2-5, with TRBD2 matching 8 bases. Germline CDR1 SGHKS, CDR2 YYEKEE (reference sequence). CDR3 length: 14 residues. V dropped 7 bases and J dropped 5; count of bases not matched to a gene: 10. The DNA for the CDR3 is TGTGCCAGCTGGCGGGGGGCCCCTCTGGAGACCCAGTACTTC. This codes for CASWRGAPLETQYF.

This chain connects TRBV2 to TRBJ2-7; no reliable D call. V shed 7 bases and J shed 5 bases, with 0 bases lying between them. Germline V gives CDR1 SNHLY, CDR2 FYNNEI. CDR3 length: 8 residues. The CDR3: CASNEQYV. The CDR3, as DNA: TGTGCCAGCAACGAGCAGTACGTC.

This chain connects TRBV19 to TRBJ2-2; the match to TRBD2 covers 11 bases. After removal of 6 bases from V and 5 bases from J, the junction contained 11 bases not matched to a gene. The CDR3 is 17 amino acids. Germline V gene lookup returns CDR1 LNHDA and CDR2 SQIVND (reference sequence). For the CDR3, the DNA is TGTGCCAGTAGGGGGCTTTCTTGGACTAGCGGGACCGGGGAGCTGTTTTTT. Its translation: CASRGLSWTSGTGELFF.

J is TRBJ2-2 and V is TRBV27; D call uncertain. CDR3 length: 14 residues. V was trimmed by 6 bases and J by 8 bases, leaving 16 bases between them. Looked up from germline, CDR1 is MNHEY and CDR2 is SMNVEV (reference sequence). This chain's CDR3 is CASRVSDRTGELFF. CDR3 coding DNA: TGTGCCAGCAGAGTTTCTGACCGTACTGGGGAGCTGTTTTTT.

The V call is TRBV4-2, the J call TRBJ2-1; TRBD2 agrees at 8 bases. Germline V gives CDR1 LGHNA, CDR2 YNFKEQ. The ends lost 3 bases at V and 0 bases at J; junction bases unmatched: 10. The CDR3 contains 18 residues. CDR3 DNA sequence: TGTGCCAGCAGCCAGGTCCGATTAAGCGGGAGCTCCTACAATGAGCAGTTCTTC. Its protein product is CASSQVRLSGSSYNEQFF.

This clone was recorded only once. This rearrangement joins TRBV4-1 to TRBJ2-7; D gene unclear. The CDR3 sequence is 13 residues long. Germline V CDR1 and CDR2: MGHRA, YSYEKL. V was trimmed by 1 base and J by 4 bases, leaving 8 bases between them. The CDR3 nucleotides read TGCGCCAGCAGCCAAGTCCGAGGATACGAGCAGTACTTC. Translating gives CASSQVRGYEQYF.